This T cell receptor (beta chain) stems from a study of PD-1 blockade in classical Hodgkin lymphoma. Study-level results: In newly diagnosed patients, baseline TCR diversity was reportedly below that of healthy donors.

Time point noted: cycle 4 day 1 (C4D1), after five to seven weeks of nivolumab. Brentuximab vedotin exposure varied among the patients, all of whom had relapsed after autologous stem cell transplantation. The CDR3 runs 16 residues. The ends were cut back, 5 bases at V and 1 base at J, with 17 bases in the middle. The germline gives CDR1 WNHNN, CDR2 SYGVQD (reference sequence). This table comes from immunoSEQ multiplex PCR, and its TCRdb copy is limited to in-frame clones, with some not included. Among 99,000 or so clones listed, roughly 89% were seen once. In the case of this clone: No antigen is known for it.

The sample in question was peripheral blood mononuclear cells (PBMCs), obtained before the fourth cycle of nivolumab. This chain uses TRBV10-1 with TRBJ1-1; D is uncertain. The TCR originated in a human donor with classical Hodgkin lymphoma. CDR3 coding DNA: TGCGCCAGCAGTAAATTTCGGGGAACCTCGAACACTGAAGCTTTCTTT. Its protein is CASSKFRGTSNTEAFF.